The clone carrying this T cell receptor beta chain was counted at least ten times. The data originate from a study of blood T cell repertoires in COVID-19. About the research overall: Collection of acute and convalescent COVID-19 samples took place in the United States, Italy and Spain.

Participants, about 18 to 90 years old, spanned 25 or so US areas. Cohort placement rested on clinical history that participants reported themselves. Authors' data handling: Counts of nucleated cells, estimated from reference gene primer amplification, were obtained. Libraries were prepared by immunoSEQ multiplex PCR; TCRdb keeps only in-frame clonotypes and omits some of them. D and trimming come from the DNA, and the V and J calls and clone size come from that table. The sample shows 200,000 to 250,000 clones, about 85% of them seen only once. Sequences were obtained from PBMCs or T cells enriched from blood (not recorded which). This receptor was identified in a man between 25 and 39 years old who had recovered from COVID-19.

The CDR3 sequence: CASSQDGIRAFF. The CDR3 nucleotides are TGTGCCAGCAGCCAAGATGGCATTCGAGCTTTCTTT. The chain carries TRBV3-1 (or the pseudogene TRBV3-2) and TRBJ1-1, with D unresolved. The CDR3 consists of 12 residues. Germline assignment: CDR1 LGHDT and CDR2 YNNKEL (reference sequence). Trimming left V 0 bases short and J 10 bases short, with 9 bases between.